The 17 T cell receptor beta chains given below trace back to one sample, sequenced in a study of Tregs in tolerant kidney transplant recipients. Data came from immunoSEQ multiplex PCR; TCRdb stores just in-frame clones and leaves some out. Seen here are about 77,000 clones, under 98% observed once, and the top ten hold about 0.5%. The sequenced sample was CD4+ T cells from blood, obtained before the transplant. These TCRs come from a human donor who received a combined kidney and bone marrow transplant.

The genes are TRBV27 and TRBJ1-1; tentatively, D is TRBD1 (6 bases). Trimming cost V 7 bases and J 2 bases, with 17 bases left between them. This CDR3 is built from 15 residues. Per the germline V gene, CDR1 is MNHEY and CDR2 is SMNVEV (reference sequence). The CDR3 region is CASKGSEGTNTEAFF. The DNA for the CDR3 is TGTGCCAGCAAAGGTTCGGAAGGGACAAACACTGAAGCTTTCTTT.

This rearrangement joins TRBV7-6 to TRBJ2-7, with unresolved D. Germline CDR1 is SGHVS and CDR2 is FNYEAQ. Trimming pared 1 base from V and 2 bases from J, leaving 18 bases between. This CDR3 region has 17 residues. CDR3 in amino acids: CASSLVGAHLPPYEQYF. CDR3 nucleotides: TGTGCCAGCAGCTTAGTGGGCGCGCACCTACCTCCCTACGAGCAGTACTTC.

This chain joins TRBV5-1 and TRBJ2-7; a weak D match, TRBD2 (6 bases). CDR1 and CDR2 (germline): SGHRS, YFSETQ. The ends were cut back, 0 bases at V and 7 bases at J, with 17 bases in the middle. This CDR3 is built from 15 residues. The CDR3 DNA is TGCGCCAGCAGCTTGGCCCCCCGCTGGGGAGGTGAGCAGTACTTC. Translated, it gives CASSLAPRWGGEQYF.

The chain is built from TRBV11-3 and TRBJ2-3; 8 positions agree with TRBD1. The ends lost 2 bases at V and 0 bases at J; junction bases unmatched: 10. Per the germline V gene, CDR1 is SGHNT and CDR2 is YENEEA. The CDR3 loop spans 18 amino acids. CDR3 amino acids: CASSLRYHGTGSTDTQYF. CDR3 DNA sequence: TGTGCCAGCAGCTTACGATACCATGGGACAGGCAGCACAGATACGCAGTATTTT.

The sample holds one count of this clone. The chain combines TRBV5-1 with TRBJ2-3; D uncertain. Between the trimmed V and J ends, which lost 0 bases and 2 bases, there was a span of 10 bases. Looked up from germline, CDR1 is SGHRS and CDR2 is YFSETQ. This CDR3 spans 15 amino acids. CDR3 DNA: TGCGCCAGCAGCTTGGTGGCGGCTACCACAGATACGCAGTATTTT. It is translated as CASSLVAATTDTQYF.

This chain joins TRBV19 and TRBJ1-2; a weak D match, TRBD1 (6 bases). The CDR3 has 18 amino acids. CDR1 and CDR2 from the germline V gene are LNHDA and SQIVND (reference sequence). Trimming stripped 6 bases from V and 4 bases from J, with 27 bases between. For the CDR3, the DNA is TGTGCCAGTAGATGGGGGCTTATGTCATCATCTGGGGGCTATGGCTACACCTTC. Protein sequence: CASRWGLMSSSGGYGYTF.

The rearrangement uses TRBV7-2 and TRBJ1-6; 11 nucleotides align to TRBD1. This CDR3 is 14 amino acids long. Losses at the gene ends were 3 bases for V and 10 bases for J; bases not matched to a gene: 2. CDR1 is SGHTA, CDR2 FQGNSA, per germline. DNA of the CDR3: TGTGCCAGCAGCTTCGGACAGGGGGCCTCACCCCTCCACTTT. This codes for CASSFGQGASPLHF.

The V call is TRBV19, the J call TRBJ1-1; D not certain. CDR1 LNHDA and CDR2 SQIVND come from the germline V gene (reference sequence). Trimming removed 7 bases from V and 0 bases from J, with 18 bases in between. The CDR3 has 16 amino acids. The CDR3 here is CASKDRAGGMNTEAFF. The CDR3 coding sequence is TGTGCCAGTAAAGATAGGGCGGGCGGAATGAACACTGAAGCTTTCTTT.

The genes are TRBV11-2 and TRBJ1-2; D is uncertain. V dropped 1 base and J dropped 0 bases, with 3 bases sitting between them. Germline-derived CDR1 and CDR2 are SGHAT and FQNNGV. This CDR3 spans 13 amino acids. The CDR3 DNA follows: TGTGCCAGCAGCTTAGCAACTAACTATGGCTACACCTTC. Protein product: CASSLATNYGYTF.

CDR3 protein: CASSISNSDTQYF. The CDR3 DNA reads as TGTGCCAGCAGCATTAGTAATTCCGATACGCAGTATTTT. The chain couples TRBV5-6 to TRBJ2-3; D is ambiguous. Germline V lookup: CDR1 SGHDT, CDR2 YYEEEE. The V end lost 4 bases, the J end lost 6 bases, and 12 bases lay between the germline ends. The CDR3 runs 13 residues.

Comment on this clone: Mismatch with germline at one junction end may stem from a read error. The gene calls are TRBV7-6 and TRBJ2-7; no clear D. The CDR3 loop spans 16 amino acids. In germline, CDR1 is SGHVS, CDR2 FNYEAQ. The CDR3 is CASNLVYSVGVYEQYF. In nucleotides, the CDR3 is TGTGCCAGCAACTTAGTCTATTCGGTCGGAGTCTACGAGCAGTACTTC.

The chain uses TRBV11-2 and TRBJ2-1, with 11 bases lining up with TRBD2. CDR1 is SGHAT and CDR2 is FQNNGV in the germline V gene. This CDR3 spans 15 amino acids. After removal of 5 bases from V and 3 bases from J, the junction contained 3 bases not matched to a gene. CDR3 DNA: TGTGCCAGCAGCCCCGGGACTAGCGGCTACAATGAGCAGTTCTTC. It yields the protein CASSPGTSGYNEQFF.

This chain uses TRBV6-1 with TRBJ1-5; 7 bases are shared with TRBD1. V shed 7 bases, J shed 3 bases, and the junction held 3 bases outside the gene matches. This CDR3 has 13 residues. Germline CDR1 is MNHNS and CDR2 is SASEGT. CDR3 bases: TGTGCCAGCACGCAGGGGGTCAATCAGCCCCAGCATTTT. Protein sequence: CASTQGVNQPQHF.

This clone has just one count. The chain recombines TRBV5-1 with TRBJ2-1; the D gene is possibly TRBD1 (7 bases). V lost 2 bases and J 6 bases, leaving 12 bases between the germline ends. Germline CDR1 and CDR2: SGHRS and YFSETQ. The CDR3 runs to 14 residues. The CDR3 coding sequence is TGCGCCAGCAGCTTTACAGGGGACTCCAATGAGCAGTTCTTC. This sequence encodes CASSFTGDSNEQFF.

Only a few counts were recorded for this clone. The chain combines TRBV6-1 with TRBJ2-2, with 12 positions matching TRBD2. The CDR3 has 16 residues. Unmatched junction bases numbered 8, after V lost 6 bases and J lost 6 bases. Germline CDR1 is MNHNS and CDR2 is SASEGT. The CDR3 bases are TGTGCCAGCAGAGAAACTAGCGGGAGGACCGCCGGGGAGCTGTTTTTT. Amino acid sequence: CASRETSGRTAGELFF.

The V gene is TRBV21-1, the J gene TRBJ2-7; the table's D call, TRBD2, was not checked against the DNA. TRBV21-1 is shown as a pseudogene. The CDR3 runs to 14 residues. The CDR3 sequence is CASSKGGWAYEQYF. In DNA, the CDR3 is TGTGCCAGCAGCAAAGGAGGCTGGGCCTACGAGCAGTACTTC.

This clone was picked up one time. This rearrangement joins TRBV5-1 to TRBJ1-1; 7 nucleotides match TRBD1. Germline V gives CDR1 SGHRS, CDR2 YFSETQ. The CDR3 length is 12 residues. V shed 0 bases and J 7 bases; nucleotides not matched to a gene: 0. The CDR3 sequence is CASSLGTGEAFF. The CDR3 nucleotides read TGCGCCAGCAGCTTGGGGACAGGTGAAGCTTTCTTT.